Following are 25 T cell receptor beta chains from one sample sequenced in a study of blood T cell repertoires in COVID-19. The method was immunoSEQ multiplex PCR; TCRdb's version includes in-frame clones alone and lacks a portion of them. This table has around 42,000 clones, roughly 85% appearing once. What was sequenced was peripheral blood. Source of these receptors: a woman between 65 and 79 years old in a cohort sampled during active COVID-19.

The V gene is TRBV10-2, the J gene TRBJ2-7; 10 bases map to TRBD1. With V trimmed by 3 bases and J by 3 bases, 5 bases remained unmatched. Germline V gene lookup returns CDR1 WSHSY and CDR2 SAAADI. The CDR3 is 15 residues long. In nucleotides, the CDR3 is TGCGCCAGCAGTGACACCGGGACAGGGGACTACGAGCAGTACTTC. The encoded protein is CASSDTGTGDYEQYF.

The genes are TRBV19 and TRBJ2-6; D remains ambiguous. V lost 3 bases and J lost 2, with 14 bases in between. CDR1 is LNHDA, CDR2 SQIVND, per germline (reference sequence). The CDR3 runs 17 residues. CDR3 loop: CASSIPVVITGANVLTF. The CDR3 DNA sequence: TGTGCCAGTAGTATCCCGGTTGTCATAACTGGGGCCAACGTCCTGACTTTC.

This chain links TRBV6-5 with TRBJ2-5; D gene unclear. CDR1 and CDR2 (germline): MNHEY, SVGAGI. The CDR3 is 12 residues long. Trimming stripped 7 bases from V and 4 bases from J, with 10 bases between. DNA of the CDR3: TGTGCCAGCACCCGAGCAGGAGAGACCCAGTACTTC. Amino acid sequence: CASTRAGETQYF.

This clone came up a few times. The V and J genes are TRBV5-1 and TRBJ2-7; D ambiguous. The germline V gene has CDR1 SGHRS and CDR2 YFSETQ. The ends were cut back, 0 bases at V and 0 bases at J, with 10 bases in the middle. This CDR3 spans 15 amino acids. The CDR3 sequence is CASSLAQVSSYEQYF. The CDR3 DNA reads as TGCGCCAGCAGCTTGGCCCAGGTGAGCTCCTACGAGCAGTACTTC.

The chain carries TRBV7-9 and TRBJ1-1; the D gene is possibly TRBD1 (6 bases). The germline gives CDR1 SEHNR, CDR2 FQNEAQ (reference sequence). The CDR3 is made up of 15 amino acids. Trimming took 1 base from V and 6 from J, leaving 15 bases between them. The CDR3 protein is CASSLGGGAFAEAFF. CDR3 DNA: TGTGCCAGCAGCTTAGGAGGGGGGGCTTTCGCTGAAGCTTTCTTT.

V and J are TRBV6-2 or TRBV6-3 and TRBJ2-3; D perhaps matches TRBD2 (5 bases). Germline assignment: CDR1 MNHEY and CDR2 SVGEGT. Trimming pared 6 bases from V and 7 bases from J, leaving 14 bases between. CDR3 size: 13 residues. CDR3 sequence (DNA): TGTGCCAGCAGACCTCCACTAGAGAATACGCAGTATTTT. Translation gives CASRPPLENTQYF.

In this sample, this clone turned up once. The genes are TRBV9 and TRBJ2-2, with D tentatively TRBD2 (5 bases). Germline V CDR1 and CDR2: SGDLS, YYNGEE. The CDR3 is made up of 15 amino acids. Trimming stripped 0 bases from V and 4 bases from J, with 10 bases between. The CDR3 here is CASSVVSSSTGELFF. The CDR3 DNA follows: TGTGCCAGCAGCGTAGTATCTAGCAGCACCGGGGAGCTGTTTTTT.

J is TRBJ2-2 and V is TRBV10-3; D is possibly TRBD2 (6 bases). V was cut by 10 bases and J by 4 bases, with 16 bases left in between. Germline CDR1 reads ENHRY; CDR2 reads SYGVKD. CDR3 length equals 14 residues. This CDR3 reads CATRLGEATGELFF. CDR3 sequence (DNA): TGTGCCACTCGACTAGGGGAGGCCACCGGGGAGCTGTTTTTT.

This clone was observed once. The chain links TRBV19 to TRBJ2-2; the D gene is possibly TRBD1 (5 bases). The CDR3 runs to 16 residues. Germline V gives CDR1 LNHDA, CDR2 SQIVND (reference sequence). Trimming stripped 6 bases from V and 5 bases from J, with 19 bases between. The CDR3 region is CASRVVAGRRTGELFF. CDR3 nucleotides: TGTGCCAGTAGGGTTGTCGCAGGGCGTCGGACCGGGGAGCTGTTTTTT.

V gene TRBV18 combines with J gene TRBJ1-2; 8 bases are a match to TRBD1. The CDR3 is made up of 13 amino acids. Germline V lookup: CDR1 KGHSH, CDR2 LQKENI. V lost 3 bases and J lost 6; bases outside the gene matches: 3. CDR3 in DNA: TGTGCCAGCTCACCGGACAGGGTCCATGGCTACACCTTC. Protein: CASSPDRVHGYTF.

The rearrangement uses TRBV19 and TRBJ2-4; TRBD1 is a possible D gene (6 bases). Germline-derived CDR1 and CDR2 are LNHDA and SQIVND (reference sequence). There are 13 residues in the CDR3. The V end lost 5 bases, the J end lost 6 bases, and 11 bases lay between the germline ends. The CDR3 sequence is CASSVGHGNIQYF. The DNA for the CDR3 is TGTGCCAGTAGTGTGGGACACGGAAACATTCAGTACTTC.

The rearrangement links TRBV27 to TRBJ2-1, with TRBD2 matching 9 bases. The CDR3 sequence is 15 residues long. Trimming at V came to 3 bases and at J to 2 bases, leaving 2 bases not matched to a gene. Germline loops: CDR1 MNHEY, CDR2 SMNVEV (reference sequence). CDR3 sequence: CASSLTSGTYNEQFF. The CDR3 DNA is TGTGCCAGCAGTTTGACTAGCGGTACCTACAATGAGCAGTTCTTC.

This chain links TRBV18 with TRBJ2-5; 11 bases align to TRBD1. V lost 2 bases, J lost 4 bases, and 3 bases stayed unmatched. The germline V gene has CDR1 KGHSH and CDR2 LQKENI. The CDR3 contains 15 residues. CDR3 nucleotides: TGTGCCAGCTCACCAGGGACAGGGGGGCGAGAGACCCAGTACTTC. Translation gives CASSPGTGGRETQYF.

A single count supports this clone. The chain couples TRBV6-1 to TRBJ2-1, with 10 bases lining up with TRBD2. This CDR3 has 17 amino acids. Germline V gene sequence: CDR1 MNHNS, CDR2 SASEGT. Germline trimming cut 2 bases from V and 5 bases from J; bases unmatched to any gene: 9. The CDR3 region is CASSERVLAGANNEQFF. The CDR3 coding sequence is TGTGCCAGCAGTGAAAGGGTTCTAGCGGGAGCGAACAATGAGCAGTTCTTC.

The rearrangement joins TRBV19 to TRBJ2-1; tentative D call: TRBD2 (5 bases). CDR1 and CDR2 (germline): LNHDA, SQIVND (reference sequence). The CDR3 consists of 13 residues. V lost 3 bases and J lost 10, with 13 bases in between. The CDR3 DNA reads as TGTGCCAGTAGTATCGAAAGGACTTCCGAGCAGTTCTTC. Translation: CASSIERTSEQFF. Full variable domain (outside the CDR3, taken from reference TRBV19 and TRBJ2-1): DGGITQSPKYLFRKEGQNVTLSCEQNLNHDAMYWYRQDPGQGLRLIYYSQIVNDFQKGDIAEGYSVSREKKESFPLTVTSAQKNPTAFYLCASSIERTSEQFFGPGTRLTVL.

The chain joins TRBV20-1 to TRBJ2-7; D remains unclear. Deletions cut 6 bases from V and 1 base from J, with 7 bases between. This CDR3 contains 11 residues. Germline V gene data show CDR1 as DFQATT and CDR2 as SNEGSKA (reference sequence). In DNA form, the CDR3 reads TGCAGTGCCCCCAGGTCCTACGAGCAGTACTTC. Protein sequence: CSAPRSYEQYF.

This clone has only a few counts. The chain links TRBV28 to TRBJ1-2; D perhaps matches TRBD1 (6 bases). The CDR3 is made up of 13 amino acids. V dropped 8 bases and J dropped 4 bases, with 14 bases sitting between them. Germline lookup yields CDR1 MDHEN and CDR2 SYDVKM. DNA for the CDR3: TGTGCCAGCTGGGGGCAGGGCAGCTATGGCTACACCTTC. As protein: CASWGQGSYGYTF.

This chain connects TRBV5-1 to TRBJ1-2; D not resolved. This CDR3 has 13 amino acids. Germline V gene lookup returns CDR1 SGHRS and CDR2 YFSETQ. Trimming took off 5 bases at V and 4 bases at J, with 12 bases between the two ends. This CDR3 is CASRSELPYGYTF. Here the CDR3 DNA reads TGCGCCAGCAGGTCCGAACTTCCCTATGGCTACACCTTC.

In this sample, this clone turned up a few times. The rearrangement links TRBV5-4 to TRBJ1-2; perhaps TRBD1 as D (5 bases). The CDR3 spans 13 residues. Germline CDR1 is SGHNT and CDR2 is YYREEE (reference sequence). Trimming removed 4 bases from V and 4 bases from J, with 11 bases in between. CDR3 protein: CASSHDSSYGYTF. The CDR3 DNA reads as TGTGCCAGCAGCCATGACAGCAGCTATGGCTACACCTTC.

This chain links TRBV7-6 with TRBJ1-2, with D maybe TRBD1 (6 bases). The CDR3 has 15 residues. From germline, CDR1 is SGHVS and CDR2 FNYEAQ. V was clipped by 5 bases and J by 2 bases, with 15 bases between them. CDR3 protein: CASSPSGGANYGYTF. CDR3 nucleotides: TGTGCCAGCAGCCCCAGCGGGGGGGCAAACTATGGCTACACCTTC.

The V and J genes are TRBV6-5 and TRBJ2-5; the match to TRBD2 covers 10 bases. The germline V gene has CDR1 MNHEY and CDR2 SVGAGI. With 9 bases clipped from V and 4 bases from J, the junction kept 8 bases outside the gene matches. This CDR3 spans 14 amino acids. CDR3 in amino acids: CASGALAGGETQYF. CDR3 DNA sequence: TGTGCCAGTGGAGCATTAGCGGGAGGAGAGACCCAGTACTTC.

This rearrangement joins TRBV27 to TRBJ2-3; 13 bases map to TRBD2. V lost 5 bases and J lost 5; bases outside the gene matches: 7. CDR1 is MNHEY, CDR2 SMNVEV, per germline (reference sequence). This CDR3 has 16 amino acids. The CDR3 spells CASSQGLAGSLDTQYF. CDR3 in DNA: TGTGCCAGCAGTCAGGGACTAGCGGGATCCTTAGATACGCAGTATTTT.

This chain joins TRBV20-1 and TRBJ2-2; 8 bases align to TRBD1. The length of the CDR3 is 15 residues. Germline CDR1 DFQATT, CDR2 SNEGSKA (reference sequence). V shed 3 bases, J shed 4 bases, and the junction held 7 bases outside the gene matches. In DNA form, the CDR3 reads TGCAGTGCTAGTGAACAGGGGGTAGGCACCGGGGAGCTGTTTTTT. Translation: CSASEQGVGTGELFF.

The sample holds one count of this clone. J is TRBJ2-7 and V is TRBV28; weak D call: TRBD1 (6 bases). This CDR3 has 14 residues. CDR1 and CDR2 from the germline V gene are MDHEN and SYDVKM. V shed 6 bases and J shed 3 bases, with 15 bases lying between them. CDR3 loop: CASSPKQGLYEQYF. CDR3 sequence (DNA): TGTGCCAGCAGCCCAAAACAGGGCCTCTACGAGCAGTACTTC.

V and J are TRBV29-1 and TRBJ2-1; 11 bases are a match to TRBD2. Germline V gives CDR1 SQVTM, CDR2 ANQGSEA. V lost 1 base and J lost 9; bases outside the gene matches: 8. The CDR3 runs 15 residues. The CDR3 spells CSVEALAGGRGEQFF. Here the CDR3 DNA reads TGCAGCGTTGAAGCGCTAGCGGGAGGCCGGGGTGAGCAGTTCTTC.